Sequencing of this TCR beta chain was carried out in a study of blood T cell repertoires in COVID-19. About the research overall: From T cells, B-cell-depleted T cells, or PBMCs came the material, which was cDNA or gDNA.

In the original processing: By means of reference gene primer amplification, nucleated cell counts were estimated. The method was immunoSEQ multiplex PCR; TCRdb's version includes in-frame clones alone and lacks a portion of them. V, J and clone size are taken as reported in that table, and D and trimming were inferred from the DNA itself. The sample has about 120,000 clones, about 85% seen once. CDR1 and CDR2 from the germline V gene are LGHNA and YNFKEQ. The CDR3 consists of 17 residues. With V trimmed by 4 bases and J by 4 bases, 10 bases remained unmatched. The specimen sequenced was peripheral blood. The chain is built from TRBV4-2 and TRBJ1-2; 12 bases match TRBD1. The sequence was collected from an elderly man with active or convalescent COVID-19. The CDR3 is CASSRTGTGGGSYGYTF. The CDR3 DNA reads as TGTGCCAGCAGCCGAACCGGGACAGGGGGCGGGAGCTATGGCTACACCTTC.